In its sample, the clone carrying this T cell receptor (beta chain) was seen many times. Its cognate antigen is unknown. The sample is drawn from a study of T cells in Graves' hyperthyroidism and ophthalmopathy. Overall study findings and caveats: Most expanded thyroid clonotypes above 0.001 also appeared in blood.

Germline-derived CDR1 and CDR2 are SNHLY and FYNNEI. This CDR3 contains 12 residues. The V gene lost 6 bases and the J gene lost 1 base, with 6 bases spanning the gap. Participants, patients aged 18 to 65, had newly diagnosed hyperthyroidism with a duration under 2 months. Any symptoms of ophthalmopathy came after the first hyperthyroidism diagnosis, from which the blood sample dates. Fresh peripheral blood, roughly 10 ml, was the source of the PBMCs. Regions amplified from RNA transcripts were the TCR beta CDR3 regions. A first-round RT-PCR of the TCR CDR3 used the HTBI primer set. One entry per CDR3 protein, called by TCRdb with MiXCR from the multiplex PCR reads. Of hundreds of thousands of distinct CDR3 sequences in the sample, about 17% are singletons; the top ten hold 16%.

Sample: blood. V gene TRBV2 combines with J gene TRBJ1-1; unclear D gene. This receptor was identified in a woman between 45 and 65 years old with Graves' hyperthyroidism that later progressed to Graves' ophthalmopathy. CDR3 loop: CASRKRNTEAFF. The CDR3 bases are TGTGCCAGCAGAAAAAGGAACACTGAAGCTTTCTTT.